This entry lists 32 T cell receptor beta chains sequenced from one sample in a study of Graves' ophthalmopathy and Graves' hyperthyroidism. Using RNA transcripts, the TCR beta CDR3 regions were amplified. HTBI primers were employed in first-round RT-PCR, then a second-round multiplex PCR followed. Using its own MiXCR run on the multiplex PCR reads, TCRdb lists one record per CDR3 protein. The sample has 150,000 to 200,000 distinct CDR3 sequences, 35% to 50% seen once; the top ten hold about 9.5%. The specimen sequenced was peripheral blood. The receptors were sampled from a man aged 25-45 years with Graves' ophthalmopathy.

This clonotype was seen ten or more times. The chain recombines TRBV20-1 with TRBJ2-7; D is perhaps TRBD2 (6 bases). CDR3 length: 16 residues. Trimming removed 2 bases from V and 5 bases from J, with 22 bases in between. Germline values: CDR1 DFQATT, CDR2 SNEGSKA (reference sequence). Written as DNA, the CDR3 is TGCAGTGCTAGACTTCCGGAAGGCCTCCGGGGGAACGAGCAGTACTTC. It codes for CSARLPEGLRGNEQYF.

A few counts support this clonotype. This sequence joins TRBV27 and TRBJ2-6; weak D call: TRBD2 (9 bases). Trimming pared 3 bases from V and 1 base from J, leaving 28 bases between. CDR1 MNHEY and CDR2 SMNVEV come from the germline V gene (reference sequence). The CDR3 runs 22 residues. The CDR3 region is CASSFRQGLVPSGVSGANVLTF. Here the CDR3 DNA reads TGTGCCAGCAGTTTCCGACAGGGGTTAGTTCCTAGCGGGGTTTCTGGGGCCAACGTCCTGACTTTC.

This clonotype has a handful of counts. This sequence joins TRBV27 and TRBJ2-7, with 7 bases lining up with TRBD1. V shed 5 bases and J 3 bases; nucleotides not matched to a gene: 4. The CDR3 is 13 residues long. Germline loops: CDR1 MNHEY, CDR2 SMNVEV (reference sequence). The CDR3 nucleotides are TGTGCCAGCAGTCCCAGGACAGGCTACGAGCAGTACTTC. Its translation is CASSPRTGYEQYF.

This clonotype was observed many times. In DNA, the CDR3 is TGTGCCACCAGTGACGCGGGAGGAAAAGAGACCCAGTACTTC. Protein sequence: CATSDAGGKETQYF. This chain uses TRBV24-1 with TRBJ2-5; 8 nucleotides agree with TRBD2. The V gene end was trimmed by 4 bases and the J gene end by 3 bases; junction bases not matched to a gene: 3. Germline-derived CDR1 and CDR2 are KGHDR and SFDVKD. The CDR3 totals 14 residues.

Concerning this clonotype: This may be a read error: a much more frequent sequence differs by one nucleotide. The genes are TRBV18 and TRBJ2-3, with D possibly matching TRBD1 (5 bases). The J call may be mistaken, given a closer DNA end match to TRBJ1-5. The CDR3 runs to 14 residues. CDR1 is KGHSH and CDR2 is LQKENI in the germline V gene. This CDR3 reads CASSELGATDTQHF. CDR3 bases: TGTGCCAGCTCTGAACTAGGGGCCACAGATACGCAGCATTTT.

The chain employs TRBV11-2 and TRBJ2-5, with D perhaps matching TRBD2 (6 bases). CDR1 SGHAT and CDR2 FQNNGV come from the germline V gene. The V end lost 4 bases, the J end lost 5 bases, and 20 bases lay between the germline ends. CDR3 length: 16 amino acids. In DNA form, the CDR3 reads TGTGCCAGCAGCTGGATTAGCGGCCCACCAGGGGAGACCCAGTACTTC. This codes for CASSWISGPPGETQYF.

J is TRBJ2-5 and V is TRBV12-3 or TRBV12-4; 12 nucleotides agree with TRBD1. The ends lost 5 bases at V and 5 bases at J; junction bases unmatched: 15. The CDR3 is 18 residues long. Written as DNA, the CDR3 is TGTGCCAGCAGTGGCATTAGTGGTGGGACAGGGGGCGGCGAGACCCAGTACTTC. It translates to CASSGISGGTGGGETQYF.

This chain joins TRBV6-2 or TRBV6-3 and TRBJ1-2, with D possibly being TRBD1 (6 bases). Germline CDR1 is MNHEY and CDR2 is SVGEGT. V was pared by 11 bases and J by 0 bases, with 16 bases between. The CDR3 sequence is 14 residues long. Here the CDR3 reads CAAQEDSSNYGYTF. The CDR3 nucleotides read TGTGCCGCTCAGGAGGACAGCTCTAACTATGGCTACACCTTC.

This clonotype was detected many times. The V and J genes are TRBV6-1 and TRBJ1-5, with D perhaps TRBD1 (6 bases). The CDR3 extends over 15 amino acids. V shed 1 base and J shed 6 bases, with 13 bases lying between them. Germline assignment: CDR1 MNHNS and CDR2 SASEGT. As DNA, the CDR3 is TGTGCCAGCAGTGAAGGCGACCAAGGGGGTCAGCCCCAGCATTTT. Translating it yields CASSEGDQGGQPQHF.

The gene calls are TRBV19 and TRBJ1-1, with a weak D call TRBD1 (5 bases). CDR3 size: 16 residues. V shed 4 bases and J shed 1 base, with 16 bases lying between them. Germline V lookup: CDR1 LNHDA, CDR2 SQIVND (reference sequence). The CDR3 protein is CASSTLHRNSNTEAFF. The CDR3 bases are TGTGCCAGTAGTACCCTACACAGGAATTCGAACACTGAAGCTTTCTTT.

This clonotype has just one count. V gene TRBV12-3 or TRBV12-4 combines with J gene TRBJ2-7; D may match TRBD1 or TRBD2 (5 bases each). This CDR3 spans 15 amino acids. V was clipped by 5 bases and J by 6 bases, with 20 bases between them. In DNA, the CDR3 is TGTGCCAGCAGTCCCCCGTCGGGGCCTACCCGCGAGCAGTACTTC. Translated, it gives CASSPPSGPTREQYF.

The chain carries TRBV19 and TRBJ1-3, with 7 bases that match TRBD1. After removal of 8 bases from V and 4 bases from J, the junction contained 5 bases not matched to a gene. Germline V gives CDR1 LNHDA, CDR2 SQIVND (reference sequence). The CDR3 consists of 13 residues. CDR3 residues: CASSDRTGNTIYF. Here the CDR3 DNA reads TGTGCCAGTTCGGACAGGACCGGAAACACCATATATTTT.

The chain combines TRBV9 with TRBJ1-6; D not resolved. The CDR3 loop spans 14 amino acids. Germline loops: CDR1 SGDLS, CDR2 YYNGEE. The ends were cut back, 0 bases at V and 6 bases at J, with 7 bases in the middle. This CDR3 reads CASSVEGFNSPLHF. The CDR3 DNA sequence: TGTGCCAGCAGCGTAGAAGGGTTTAATTCACCCCTCCACTTT.

V usage is TRBV12-3 or TRBV12-4 and J usage is TRBJ1-5; D call uncertain. CDR3 length equals 18 residues. V gave up 6 bases and J gave up 4 bases, with 25 bases separating them. DNA for the CDR3: TGTGCCAGCAGCGTCCACCCGTATTGGCTATCGACAAATCAGCCCCAGCATTTT. Its protein is CASSVHPYWLSTNQPQHF.

In this sample, this clonotype turned up many times. The gene calls are TRBV6-2 or TRBV6-3 and TRBJ1-2; 9 bases match TRBD1. Germline CDR1 MNHEY, CDR2 SVGEGT. V was pared by 2 bases and J by 2 bases, with 3 bases of the junction left unmatched. The CDR3 loop spans 15 amino acids. The CDR3 here is CASSYRTGANYGYTF. The DNA of the CDR3 is TGTGCCAGCAGTTACCGGACAGGGGCGAACTATGGCTACACCTTC.

The chain recombines TRBV12-3 or TRBV12-4 with TRBJ1-1; TRBD1 matches 7 bases. This CDR3 spans 15 amino acids. J lost 0 bases, V lost 2 bases, and 3 bases had no gene match. CDR3 nucleotide sequence: TGTGCCAGCAGTTTATCGGGACAGATGAACACTGAAGCTTTCTTT. It is translated as CASSLSGQMNTEAFF.

This clonotype was observed once. CDR3 region: CASSIDRDSTNYGYTF. As DNA, the CDR3 is TGTGCCAGTAGTATAGACCGGGACAGTACTAACTATGGCTACACCTTC. This sequence joins TRBV19 and TRBJ1-2; 7 bases are a match to TRBD1. Trimming cost V 0 bases and J 0 bases; bases outside gene matches: 4. The CDR3 contains 16 residues. CDR1 LNHDA and CDR2 SQIVND come from the germline V gene (reference sequence).

This clonotype occurred many times. The V gene is TRBV27, the J gene TRBJ1-3; D is uncertain. The CDR3 covers 14 residues. Germline V gives CDR1 MNHEY, CDR2 SMNVEV (reference sequence). Trimming removed 7 bases at V and 6 bases at J, with 16 bases between. CDR3 bases: TGTGCCAGCAAAAGGTCGGGGTTAGAAAACACCATATATTTT. Residues: CASKRSGLENTIYF.

The chain employs TRBV6-5 and TRBJ2-7; no reliable D call. Germline-derived CDR1 and CDR2 are MNHEY and SVGAGI. The CDR3 consists of 15 residues. Trimming pared 2 bases from V and 0 bases from J, leaving 11 bases between. This CDR3 reads CASSYGQLLSYEQYF. CDR3 sequence (DNA): TGTGCCAGCAGTTACGGGCAGTTACTCTCCTACGAGCAGTACTTC.

This clonotype showed up many times. This chain joins TRBV10-3 and TRBJ2-5; tentative D call: TRBD2 (6 bases). CDR1 and CDR2 (germline): ENHRY, SYGVKD. This CDR3 has 13 residues. Trimming pared 6 bases from V and 1 base from J, leaving 9 bases between. The CDR3 DNA reads TGTGCCATCAGGGCGGGGACCCAAGAGACCCAGTACTTC. Its translation: CAIRAGTQETQYF.

This clonotype has a count of ten or more. The chain links TRBV30 to TRBJ1-1, with D unclear. Germline CDR1 is GTSNPN and CDR2 is SVGIG (reference sequence). The length of the CDR3 is 11 residues. Trimming removed 6 bases at V and 1 base at J, with 6 bases between. CDR3 in amino acids: CACAWNTEAFF. For the CDR3, the DNA is TGTGCCTGCGCCTGGAACACTGAAGCTTTCTTT.

V and J are TRBV7-2 and TRBJ2-7; 8 positions match TRBD2. Trimming removed 1 base from V and 3 bases from J; junction bases left unmatched: 2. CDR3 length: 14 amino acids. Germline-derived CDR1 and CDR2 are SGHTA and FQGNSA. The CDR3 loop is CASSLDAGGYEQYF. The CDR3 coding sequence is TGTGCCAGCAGCTTAGATGCGGGAGGCTACGAGCAGTACTTC.

Ten or more counts support this clonotype. This chain joins TRBV10-3 and TRBJ2-7; 13 bases are shared with TRBD2. V trimming: 3 bases; J trimming: 6 bases; junction bases outside the gene matches: 11. The CDR3 has 17 amino acids. CDR1 is ENHRY and CDR2 is SYGVKD in the germline V gene. CDR3 nucleotides: TGTGCCATCAGTGACCGGACTAGCGGGAGACCCAACGGCGAGCAGTACTTC. Translation gives CAISDRTSGRPNGEQYF.

The chain joins TRBV20-1 to TRBJ2-7, with TRBD2 matching over 12 bases. V shed 0 bases, J shed 5 bases, and the junction held 5 bases outside the gene matches. The germline V gene has CDR1 DFQATT and CDR2 SNEGSKA (reference sequence). This CDR3 region has 15 residues. The CDR3 DNA sequence: TGCAGTGCTAGAGATAGTGCTAGCGGGAGGGACGAGCAGTACTTC. Translated, it gives CSARDSASGRDEQYF.

This clonotype was picked up many times. V and J are TRBV6-5 and TRBJ2-7, with D uncertain. The CDR3 runs to 13 residues. V lost 6 bases and J 5 bases, leaving 14 bases between the germline ends. Germline CDR1 and CDR2: MNHEY and SVGAGI. CDR3 residues: CASSRPGRNEQYF. CDR3 in DNA: TGTGCCAGCAGCCGCCCCGGACGGAACGAGCAGTACTTC.

This clonotype was seen just once. The V call is TRBV7-9, the J call TRBJ2-7; tentative D call: TRBD1 (6 bases). CDR3 size: 15 residues. V was shortened by 5 bases and J by 3 bases, with 17 bases between the two germline ends. From germline, CDR1 is SEHNR and CDR2 FQNEAQ (reference sequence). CDR3 region: CASSPRQDRFYEQYF. The CDR3 DNA reads TGTGCCAGCAGCCCCAGGCAGGACAGATTCTACGAGCAGTACTTC. Complete variable domain (other parts from reference TRBV7-9 and TRBJ2-7): DTGVSQNPRHKITKRGQNVTFRCDPISEHNRLYWYRQTLGQGPEFLTYFQNEAQLEKSRLLSDRFSAERPKGSFSTLEIQRTEQGDSAMYLCASSPRQDRFYEQYFGPGTRLTVT.

V is TRBV14 and J is TRBJ2-7, with D possibly matching TRBD1 (5 bases). Germline V gene lookup returns CDR1 SGHDN and CDR2 FVKESK. The V end lost 5 bases, the J end lost 5 bases, and 16 bases lay between the germline ends. The CDR3 totals 14 residues. DNA of the CDR3: TGTGCCAGCAGCAAAAGGGGCAGGAACAACGAGCAGTACTTC. This translates into CASSKRGRNNEQYF.

V gene TRBV10-3 combines with J gene TRBJ2-2; D is unclear. This CDR3 is 13 amino acids long. Trimming left V 2 bases short and J 3 bases short, with 4 bases between. The germline V gene has CDR1 ENHRY and CDR2 SYGVKD. The CDR3 DNA sequence: TGTGCCATCAGTGAGCGGGACACCGGGGAGCTGTTTTTT. It specifies CAISERDTGELFF.

The chain couples TRBV12-3 or TRBV12-4 to TRBJ2-7, with TRBD1 as a possible D gene (6 bases). Trimming left V 2 bases short and J 1 base short, with 18 bases between. CDR3 length: 17 residues. As DNA, the CDR3 is TGTGCCAGCAGTTTAAACAGGGAAGATTACCAATCCTACGAGCAGTACTTC. Protein: CASSLNREDYQSYEQYF.

The genes are TRBV6-4 and TRBJ1-1; D unresolved. CDR1 is MRHNA, CDR2 SNTAGT, per germline. This CDR3 region has 13 residues. The V and J ends lost 3 bases and 1 base respectively, with 6 bases between them. CDR3 loop: CASSEQRNTEAFF. As DNA, the CDR3 is TGTGCCAGCAGTGAGCAGAGGAACACTGAAGCTTTCTTT.

This clonotype appeared many times. The chain employs TRBV7-6 and TRBJ2-7; a possible D gene is TRBD2 (5 bases). There are 14 residues in the CDR3. Trimming took off 6 bases at V and 3 bases at J, with 15 bases between the two ends. Germline V gives CDR1 SGHVS, CDR2 FNYEAQ. CDR3 protein: CASSNTPEGYEQYF. The CDR3 nucleotides are TGTGCCAGCAGTAACACTCCTGAGGGCTACGAGCAGTACTTC.

This clonotype has ten or more counts. V gene TRBV12-3 or TRBV12-4 combines with J gene TRBJ2-3, with D hard to call. Trimming removed 7 bases from V and 2 bases from J, with 19 bases in between. The CDR3 length is 16 residues. CDR3 residues: CASTTTWELNTDTQYF. The CDR3 DNA follows: TGTGCCAGCACTACCACCTGGGAACTCAACACAGATACGCAGTATTTT.